The 9 T cell receptor beta chains reported below all come from one sample, sequenced in a study of shared clonotypes between healthy human individuals. The protocol was immunoSEQ multiplex PCR, while the TCRdb copy is restricted to in-frame clones and leaves out a portion. The profile shows roughly 2.5 million clones, around 90% of them singletons. The sample taken for sequencing was naive CD4+ T cells sorted from blood. The subset was: CD45RA+ positively selected. Receptors were obtained from a man younger than 35 in good health.

This clone was detected a few times. CDR3 coding DNA: TGTGCCAGCTCACCAGCTTCTAGCTCCTATAATTCACCCCTCCACTTT. Protein sequence: CASSPASSSYNSPLHF. The chain has TRBV18 and TRBJ1-6; D gene uncertain. In germline, CDR1 is KGHSH, CDR2 LQKENI. The CDR3 is 16 amino acids. The V and J ends lost 2 bases and 0 bases respectively, with 8 bases between them.

The chain links TRBV10-3 to TRBJ2-1; TRBD2 matches at 11 bases. Germline CDR1 reads ENHRY; CDR2 reads SYGVKD. The CDR3 length is 15 residues. J lost 10 bases, V lost 0 bases, and 5 bases had no gene match. CDR3 in DNA: TGTGCCATCAGTGAGTCTAGCGGGGGGGCCCGGGAGCAGTTCTTC. Amino acid sequence: CAISESSGGAREQFF.

The CDR3 loop reads CASSYGAGQYF. CDR3 nucleotide sequence: TGTGCCAGCAGTTACGGCGCCGGGCAGTACTTC. The chain carries TRBV6-6 and TRBJ2-7; D ambiguous. Germline V CDR1 and CDR2: MNHNY, SVGAGI (reference sequence). There are 11 residues in the CDR3. V lost 2 bases to trimming and J lost 9 bases, with 8 bases between them.

The chain uses TRBV7-6 and TRBJ2-1, with 10 positions matching TRBD2. This CDR3 region has 15 residues. V shed 1 base and J 8 bases; nucleotides not matched to a gene: 5. From germline, CDR1 is SGHVS and CDR2 FNYEAQ. CDR3 protein: CASSLVGLAVDEQFF. The DNA for the CDR3 is TGTGCCAGCAGCTTAGTAGGACTAGCGGTGGATGAGCAGTTCTTC.

V is TRBV7-9 and J is TRBJ2-5, with 11 bases aligning to TRBD1. This CDR3 comprises 14 residues. After removal of 5 bases from V and 5 bases from J, the junction contained 4 bases not matched to a gene. The germline CDR1 and CDR2 sequences are SEHNR and FQNEAQ (reference sequence). The CDR3 spells CASSRTGGVETQYF. CDR3 in DNA: TGTGCCAGCAGCCGGACAGGGGGCGTCGAGACCCAGTACTTC.

The chain joins TRBV2 to TRBJ2-7; 8 bases align to TRBD2. The CDR3 loop spans 14 amino acids. Unmatched junction bases numbered 8, after V lost 5 bases and J lost 5 bases. Germline V gene lookup returns CDR1 SNHLY and CDR2 FYNNEI. This chain's CDR3 is CASSPGTRSNEQYF. CDR3 DNA sequence: TGTGCCAGCAGTCCCGGGACTAGAAGTAACGAGCAGTACTTC.

Written as DNA, the CDR3 is TGTGCCAGCAGCATTGGACTCCCTGAAAAACTGTTTTTT. Its protein product is CASSIGLPEKLFF. V and J are TRBV7-8 and TRBJ1-4; the D is unclear. This CDR3 has 13 amino acids. Germline CDR1 is SGHVS and CDR2 is FQNEAQ. Trimming removed 5 bases from V and 7 bases from J, with 11 bases in between.

As for this clone: Other DNA sequences in the sample encode the same CDR3. This chain links TRBV27 with TRBJ1-1, with D maybe TRBD1 (6 bases). Per germline, CDR1 MNHEY and CDR2 SMNVEV (reference sequence). V was shortened by 3 bases and J by 5 bases, with 13 bases between the two germline ends. The CDR3 runs to 14 residues. Here the CDR3 DNA reads TGTGCCAGCAGTTTTCAGGGGAGAGGAACTGAAGCTTTCTTT. It translates to CASSFQGRGTEAFF.

V is TRBV7-6 and J is TRBJ2-3; D uncertain. Germline loops: CDR1 SGHVS, CDR2 FNYEAQ. With 3 bases removed from V and 2 bases from J, the gap between germline ends came to 6 bases. The CDR3 has 13 amino acids. CDR3: CASSFGVTDTQYF. The CDR3 DNA is TGTGCCAGCAGCTTTGGGGTCACAGATACGCAGTATTTT.